This T cell receptor (beta chain) is drawn from a study of blood T cell repertoires in COVID-19. On the study more broadly: Collection of acute and convalescent COVID-19 samples took place in the United States, Italy and Spain. Nucleic acid was either cDNA or gDNA, and it came from T cells, B-cell-depleted T cells, or PBMCs.

This CDR3 spans 13 amino acids. The V and J ends lost 3 bases and 2 bases respectively, with 7 bases between them. The germline CDR1 and CDR2 sequences are ENHRY and SYGVKD. Per the study methods: Nucleated cell number was recorded as an estimate derived from reference gene primer amplification. The data were produced by immunoSEQ multiplex PCR, yet TCRdb's version contains in-frame clones alone and is incomplete. That table supplies the V and J calls and clone size; D and trimming were determined from the DNA. The sample holds roughly 240,000 clones, 82% seen once. Source material: peripheral blood. This TCR derives from a woman aged 70-85 years with acute or convalescent COVID-19. The V gene is TRBV10-3, the J gene TRBJ1-2, with D possibly being TRBD1 (5 bases). The CDR3 nucleotides are TGTGCCATCAGTGAAGGGGAAAACTATGGCTACACCTTC. Encoded protein: CAISEGENYGYTF.